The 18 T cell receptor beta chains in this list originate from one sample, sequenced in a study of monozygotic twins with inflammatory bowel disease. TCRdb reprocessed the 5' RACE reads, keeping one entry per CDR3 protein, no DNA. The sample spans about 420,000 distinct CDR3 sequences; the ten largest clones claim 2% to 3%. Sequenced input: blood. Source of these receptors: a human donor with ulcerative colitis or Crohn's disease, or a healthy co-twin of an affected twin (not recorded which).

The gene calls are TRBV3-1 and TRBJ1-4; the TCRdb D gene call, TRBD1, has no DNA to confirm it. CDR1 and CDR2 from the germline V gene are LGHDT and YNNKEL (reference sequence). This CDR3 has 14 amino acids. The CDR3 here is CASSQGGGGEKLFF.

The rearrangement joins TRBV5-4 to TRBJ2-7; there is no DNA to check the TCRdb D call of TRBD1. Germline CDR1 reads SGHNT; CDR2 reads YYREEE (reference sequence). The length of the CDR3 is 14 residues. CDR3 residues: CASHERRGHYEQYF.

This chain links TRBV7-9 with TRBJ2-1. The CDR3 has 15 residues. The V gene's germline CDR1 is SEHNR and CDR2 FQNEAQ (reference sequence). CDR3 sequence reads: CASSFMARANNEQFF.

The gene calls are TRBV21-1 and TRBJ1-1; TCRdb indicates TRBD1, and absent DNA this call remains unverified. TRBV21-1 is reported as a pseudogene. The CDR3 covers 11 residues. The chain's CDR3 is CASSKKRGAFF.

Here the CDR3 reads CASTIPWGRQDTQYF. The J gene is TRBJ2-3, the V gene TRBV7-3; TCRdb proposes TRBD1, but this gene call is untestable without DNA. The CDR3 loop spans 15 amino acids. The germline V gene encodes CDR1 SGHTA and CDR2 FQGTGA.

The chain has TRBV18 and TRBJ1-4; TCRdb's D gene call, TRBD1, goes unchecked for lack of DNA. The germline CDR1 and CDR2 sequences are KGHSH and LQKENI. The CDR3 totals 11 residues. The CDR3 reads CASSPGESLFF.

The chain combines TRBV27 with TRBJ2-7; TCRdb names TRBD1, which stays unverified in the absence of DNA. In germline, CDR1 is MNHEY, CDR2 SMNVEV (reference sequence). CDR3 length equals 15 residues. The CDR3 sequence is CASSPGTGGRSEQYF.

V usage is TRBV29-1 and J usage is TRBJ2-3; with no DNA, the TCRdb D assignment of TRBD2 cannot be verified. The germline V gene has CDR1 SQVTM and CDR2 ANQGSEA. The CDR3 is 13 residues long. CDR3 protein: CSVASGATDTQYF.

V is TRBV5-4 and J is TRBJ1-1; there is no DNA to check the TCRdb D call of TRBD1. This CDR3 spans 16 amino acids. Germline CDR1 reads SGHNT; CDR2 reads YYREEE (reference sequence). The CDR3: CASSLPGQGRYTEAFF.

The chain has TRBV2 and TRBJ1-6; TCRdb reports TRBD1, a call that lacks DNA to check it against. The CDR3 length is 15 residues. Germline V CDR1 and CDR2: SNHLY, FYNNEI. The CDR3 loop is CAGQPGTGRNSPLHF.

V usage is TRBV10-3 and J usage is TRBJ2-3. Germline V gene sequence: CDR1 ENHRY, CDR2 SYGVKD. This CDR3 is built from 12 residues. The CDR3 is CAISESADTQYF.

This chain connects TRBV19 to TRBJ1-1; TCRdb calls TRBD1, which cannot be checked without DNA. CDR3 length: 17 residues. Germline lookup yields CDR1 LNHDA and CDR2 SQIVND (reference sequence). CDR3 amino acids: CASRPSGTGIMNTEAFF.

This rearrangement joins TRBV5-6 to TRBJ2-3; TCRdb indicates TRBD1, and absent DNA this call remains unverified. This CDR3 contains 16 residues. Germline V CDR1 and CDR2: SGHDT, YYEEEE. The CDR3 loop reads CASSSDRVGTTDTQYF.

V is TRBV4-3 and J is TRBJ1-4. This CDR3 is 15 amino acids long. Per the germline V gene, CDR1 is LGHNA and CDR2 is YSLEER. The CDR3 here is CASSQGQRRWEKLFF.

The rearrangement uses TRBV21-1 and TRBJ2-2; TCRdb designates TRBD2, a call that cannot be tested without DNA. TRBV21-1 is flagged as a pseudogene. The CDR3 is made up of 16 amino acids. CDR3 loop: CASTRAEGAKTGELFF.

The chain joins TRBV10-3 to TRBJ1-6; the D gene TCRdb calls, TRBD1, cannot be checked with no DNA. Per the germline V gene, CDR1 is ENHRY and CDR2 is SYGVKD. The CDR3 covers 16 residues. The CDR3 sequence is CAISEGTLLNNSPLHF.

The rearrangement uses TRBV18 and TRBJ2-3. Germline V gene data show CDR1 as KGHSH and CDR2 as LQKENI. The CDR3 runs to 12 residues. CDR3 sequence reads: CASSPVLDTQYF.

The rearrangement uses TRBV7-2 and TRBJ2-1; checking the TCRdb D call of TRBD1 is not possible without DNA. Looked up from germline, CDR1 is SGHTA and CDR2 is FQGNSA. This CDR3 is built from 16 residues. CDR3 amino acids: CASSLVSGTFGNEQFF. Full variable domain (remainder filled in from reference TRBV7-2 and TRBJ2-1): GAGVSQSPSNKVTEKGKDVELRCDPISGHTALYWYRQSLGQGLEFLIYFQGNSAPDKSGLPSDRFSAERTGGSVSTLTIQRTQQEDSAVYLCASSLVSGTFGNEQFFGPGTRLTVL.